What follows describes a single TCR beta chain. This CDR3 is also generated by other DNA sequences in the sample. Losses at the gene ends were 2 bases for V and 3 bases for J; bases not matched to a gene: 4. The CDR3 contains 15 residues. CDR1 and CDR2 (germline): SEHNR, FQNEAQ (reference sequence). This entry belongs to a study of beta chain features in type 1 diabetes. Study-level background: The number of sorted cells examined across all samples was some 100 million.

The purity of all sorted populations exceeded 98%. Since all of the isolated RNA was reverse transcribed, expressed TCRB transcripts were what got sequenced. Profiled with immunoSEQ multiplex PCR; TCRdb holds only in-frame clones, not every one. The repertoire holds about 900,000 clones, 15% to 20% seen once, with 0.02% to 0.03% in the top ten. The source material was naive CD4+ T cells from blood. The chain uses TRBV7-9 and TRBJ2-1, with 7 bases matching TRBD2. This receptor was taken from a woman under 30 in good health. The CDR3 DNA sequence: TGTGCCAGCAGCTTAATCGGCGGGAGCTACAATGAGCAGTTCTTC. Encoded protein: CASSLIGGSYNEQFF.